This T cell receptor (beta chain) was sequenced during a study of naive and memory T cell subsets (dated by TCRdb to about 2017). Notes on the research overall: Sorted naive and memory T cell subsets from peripheral blood were analyzed in the study using a UMI-based, open-source pipeline for TCR alpha and beta sequencing. Complete agreement was observed between the functional CMV T cell responses and the IgG serology results. RNA was DNase-treated and reverse transcribed with TCR constant-region primers, mostly using SuperScript III.

The library was prepared using UMI-ligation and nested PCR. To cover both TRBC1 and TRBC2, the beta constant-region primer consisted of an equimolar mix of two oligonucleotides. Four rounds of PCR, combining the SP2 primer with nested alpha and beta constant-region primers, were used to amplify the ligated cDNA. A single-stranded oligonucleotide bearing the SP2 primer plus a 12-nucleotide UMI was ligated onto the 3' end of the cDNA by T4 RNA ligase 1. Incubation of the ligation reaction lasted roughly 18-25 hours at 16 degrees C. PCR2 was usually performed as a SYBR Green qPCR and halted at a preset threshold so that over-amplification would not occur. Apart from the first purification, every purification step used Agencourt AMPure XP magnetic beads. Library amounts were measured by Qubit and library quality was assessed on a TapeStation, where the main peak was expected at around 650 bp. Pooled libraries were sequenced on an Illumina MiSeq using v2 2x251 paired-end kits, and typically about 1-2.3 million reads were obtained per sample. Each sample library was pooled at roughly 4.4 nM, and roughly 5-7.5% PhiX was included to improve cluster recognition. Concerning the study's data processing: Using tag matching that tolerated one base-pair mismatch, Decombinator assigned V and J genes to FASTQ reads that had been processed by Demultiplexor. By using UMIs, Collapsinator corrected both sequencing errors and the frequency errors caused by PCR heterogeneity. CDR3Translator translated TCRs and extracted CDR3s from the conserved cysteine to the FGXG phenylalanine, flagging non-productive sequences. Gini, Shannon entropy and inverse Simpson indices were calculated on repertoires that had been subsampled to equal numbers of UMI-defined TCRs. Within the linear range, a power law was fitted to clonotype abundance distributions using maximum likelihood. For one naive CD8 sample, the pipeline and MIGEC produced similar UMI counts, unique TCR numbers and clonal distributions. In one analysis, naive TCRs that were also found in any memory subset of the same donor were excluded from the naive repertoire. The repertoires were searched for roughly 7,900 CMV-associated CDR3 sequences that had been compiled from VDJdb and a published dataset. The public reads were reanalyzed by TCRdb: fastp trimming at Q25, MiXCR alignment, in-frame beta chains only. CDR3 protein sequences are deduplicated, and each keeps its most common genes and DNA. TCRdb's processing, not the authors' own work, is the source of the V and J calls. The sample profile shows approximately 150,000 distinct CDR3 sequences; 15% to 25% of them were found once. The top ten clonotypes cover about 0.63% of the sample.

This clonotype was found a few times. Its recognized antigen is unknown. There are no base qualities to consult, and no much larger clone falls within one base. From cysteine to phenylalanine, the CDR3 is 15 amino acids long. The DNA shown is the 45-base CDR3, in frame from base 1. The germline V gene (reference sequence) sets CDR1 to SGHNT and CDR2 to YYREEE. V and J are trimmed by 3 bases and 2 bases, and the gene matches miss 4 bases of the junction. Separate amplification of TCR alpha and beta chain libraries was performed from the second PCR step onward. Donor CMV status was determined by IFNgamma production from CD4+ T cells after overnight stimulation of fresh PBMCs with CMV viral lysate. Miltenyi beads were used first to positively select CD4 T cells, and CD8 T cells were then positively selected from the CD4-negative fraction. Cells stained for CD3, CD4, CD8, CD45RA, CD27 and a live/dead dye were sorted on a BD Aria II into four subsets by CD45RA and CD27. Three healthy volunteers provided blood, and the blood of each volunteer was split into CD4 and CD8 T cells and then into four differentiation subsets. Roughly 120 ml of peripheral blood was collected from each donor, and PBMC were isolated from the blood using Ficoll-Paque PLUS density-gradient centrifugation. Sorted cells were lysed in RLT buffer, after which RNA was extracted using a Qiagen RNeasy kit and stored at -80 degrees C.

General study outcomes and caveats: A few larger clonotypes were found in naive repertoires, especially CD8, and these larger clonotypes were possibly memory cells re-expressing CD45RA. Single alpha or beta chain sequences, rather than paired alpha/beta receptors, were used to define clonotypes. Once error correction was done, more than 90% of naive TCR sequences showed up just once, which made the naive abundance distributions much steeper than those of the memory subsets. TCR abundance followed a power law with an exponent that was different for naive and memory subsets but consistent across the three individuals. In both CD4 and CD8 cells, the Gini index increased while Shannon and inverse Simpson diversity decreased from naive through CM, EM and EMRA. No ground truth was available to validate the repertoire findings for the naive and memory subsets. RNA-based TCR counts may be affected by expression changes linked to T cell activation and differentiation.

Sequenced sample: naive CD8+ T cells from blood. Sample cell subset or site, as interpreted from the label and publication: naive T cells, CD45RA high CD27+. The rearrangement combines TRBV5-4 with TRBJ2-1; TRBD1 fits 8 bases in the junction. This clonotype originated in a human donor in good health. The bases read TGTGCCAGCAGCTCTGGACAGGGCACCTACAATGAGCAGTTCTTC. It translates as CASSSGQGTYNEQFF.